One sample yielded the 5 T cell receptor beta chains listed below, sequenced in a study of cytomegalovirus exposure and HLA in healthy donors. Researchers ran the PCR with 60 Vbeta and 13 Jbeta primers. TCRdb's copy holds only in-frame clones and misses some; the assay was immunoSEQ multiplex PCR. The specimen's table records roughly 200,000 clones. The sequenced material came from PBMCs. These receptors all come from a girl aged 2 to 10 in good health and CMV-seropositive.

A word on this clone: At one boundary the junction diverges from the germline segment, which might be a read error. This chain uses TRBV6-5 with TRBJ2-5; 7 positions match TRBD2. The J call is in doubt because the DNA end fits TRBJ2-7 better. The CDR3 length is 13 residues. Per germline, CDR1 MNHEY and CDR2 SVGAGI. This chain's CDR3 is CASSHGGSSEQYF. The CDR3 DNA reads TGTGCCAGCAGTCACGGGGGGTCCTCCGAGCAGTACTTC.

The chain has TRBV11-3 and TRBJ2-2; 7 bases match TRBD1. The CDR3 has 16 amino acids. Germline loops: CDR1 SGHNT, CDR2 YENEEA. V shed 1 base and J 4 bases; nucleotides not matched to a gene: 6. CDR3 nucleotide sequence: TGTGCCAGCAGCTTAGCTGGACAGGCGAGCACCGGGGAGCTGTTTTTT. Translation gives CASSLAGQASTGELFF. Looking up the rest from reference TRBV11-3 and TRBJ2-2 gives the full variable domain: EAGVVQSPRYKIIEKKQPVAFWCNPISGHNTLYWYLQNLGQGPELLIRYENEEAVDDSQLPKDRFSAERLKGVDSTLKIQPAELGDSAVYLCASSLAGQASTGELFFGEGSRLTVL.

This sequence joins TRBV28 and TRBJ1-2, with D possibly being TRBD1 (5 bases). CDR1 and CDR2 (germline): MDHEN, SYDVKM. This CDR3 has 12 amino acids. V was clipped by 2 bases and J by 8 bases, with 9 bases between them. In nucleotides, the CDR3 is TGTGCCAGCAGTTTACCAGGGAACGGCTACACCTTC. Residues: CASSLPGNGYTF.

The chain has TRBV28 and TRBJ2-7; 11 bases are shared with TRBD1. The length of the CDR3 is 14 residues. CDR1 MDHEN and CDR2 SYDVKM come from the germline V gene. J gave up 6 bases and V 5 bases, and 6 bases lay outside the gene matches. CDR3 sequence (DNA): TGTGCCAGCAGTGTCGGACAGGGGGCGGGCGAGCAGTACTTC. Translated, it gives CASSVGQGAGEQYF.

This rearrangement joins TRBV30 to TRBJ2-2; 10 nucleotides match TRBD2. The CDR3 spans 18 residues. Trimming cost V 0 bases and J 4 bases; bases outside gene matches: 11. Germline V gene sequence: CDR1 GTSNPN, CDR2 SVGIG (reference sequence). This chain's CDR3 is CAWSVLGSGRASTGELFF. The CDR3 DNA reads TGTGCCTGGAGTGTACTTGGGAGCGGGAGGGCCAGCACCGGGGAGCTGTTTTTT.